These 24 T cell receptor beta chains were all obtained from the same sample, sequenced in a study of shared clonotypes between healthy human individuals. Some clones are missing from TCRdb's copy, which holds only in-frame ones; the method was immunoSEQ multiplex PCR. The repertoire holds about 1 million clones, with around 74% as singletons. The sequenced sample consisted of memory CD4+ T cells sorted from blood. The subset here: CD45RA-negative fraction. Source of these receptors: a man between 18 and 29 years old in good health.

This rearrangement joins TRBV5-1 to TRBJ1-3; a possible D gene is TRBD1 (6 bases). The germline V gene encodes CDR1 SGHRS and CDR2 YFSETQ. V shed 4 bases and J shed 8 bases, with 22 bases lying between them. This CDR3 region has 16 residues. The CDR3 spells CASSPTPAGEGDTIYF. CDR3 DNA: TGCGCCAGCAGCCCCACACCCGCAGGGGAAGGGGACACCATATATTTT.

Here the CDR3 reads CASSEVVSFARGQPQHF. In nucleotides, the CDR3 is TGTGCCAGCAGTGAAGTAGTATCTTTCGCCCGGGGACAGCCCCAGCATTTT. V usage is TRBV6-1 and J usage is TRBJ1-5; D not resolved. Germline CDR1 is MNHNS and CDR2 is SASEGT. The CDR3 contains 17 residues. Trimming left V 1 base short and J 7 bases short, with 20 bases between.

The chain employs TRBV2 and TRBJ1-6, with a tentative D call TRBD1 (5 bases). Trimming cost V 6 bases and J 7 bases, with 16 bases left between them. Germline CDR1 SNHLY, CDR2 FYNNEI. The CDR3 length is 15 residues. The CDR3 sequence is CASRYRQGPNSPLHF. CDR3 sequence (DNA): TGTGCCAGCAGGTACAGGCAAGGCCCCAATTCACCCCTCCACTTT.

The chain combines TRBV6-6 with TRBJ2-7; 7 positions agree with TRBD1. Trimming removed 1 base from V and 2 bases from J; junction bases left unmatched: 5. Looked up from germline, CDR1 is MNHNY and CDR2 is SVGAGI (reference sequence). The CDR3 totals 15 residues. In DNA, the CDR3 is TGTGCCAGCAGTTACTTGGGACAGTTGGCCTACGAGCAGTACTTC. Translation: CASSYLGQLAYEQYF.

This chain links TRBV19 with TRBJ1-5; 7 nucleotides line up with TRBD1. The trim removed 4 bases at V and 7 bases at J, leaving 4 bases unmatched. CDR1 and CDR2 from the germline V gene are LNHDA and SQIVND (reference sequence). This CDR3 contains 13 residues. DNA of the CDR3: TGTGCCAGTAGTAGGGACAGTAAACAGCCCCAGCATTTT. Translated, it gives CASSRDSKQPQHF.

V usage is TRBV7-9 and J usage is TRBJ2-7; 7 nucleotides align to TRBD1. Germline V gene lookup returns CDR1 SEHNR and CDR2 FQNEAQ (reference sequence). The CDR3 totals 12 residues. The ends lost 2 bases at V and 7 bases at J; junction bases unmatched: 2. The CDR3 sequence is CASSLRGQEQYF. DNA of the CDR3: TGTGCCAGCAGCTTAAGGGGGCAGGAGCAGTACTTC.

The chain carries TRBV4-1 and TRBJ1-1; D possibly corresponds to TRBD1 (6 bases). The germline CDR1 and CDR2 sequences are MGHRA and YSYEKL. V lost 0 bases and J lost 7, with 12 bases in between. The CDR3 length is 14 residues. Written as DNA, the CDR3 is TGCGCCAGCAGCCAAGACCAGGGGAGAGATGAAGCTTTCTTT. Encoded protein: CASSQDQGRDEAFF.

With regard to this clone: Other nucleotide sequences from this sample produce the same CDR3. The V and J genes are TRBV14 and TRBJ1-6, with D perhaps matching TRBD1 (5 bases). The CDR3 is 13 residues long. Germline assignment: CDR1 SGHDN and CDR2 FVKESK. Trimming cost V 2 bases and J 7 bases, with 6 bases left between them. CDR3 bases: TGTGCCAGCAGCCAAAGACAGAATTCACCCCTCCACTTT. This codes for CASSQRQNSPLHF.

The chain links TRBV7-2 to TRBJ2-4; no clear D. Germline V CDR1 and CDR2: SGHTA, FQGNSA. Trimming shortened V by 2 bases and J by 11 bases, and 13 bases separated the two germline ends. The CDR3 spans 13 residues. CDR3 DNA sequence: TGTGCCAGCAGCTTATCGGGCAGGCCTTTTCAGTACTTC. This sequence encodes CASSLSGRPFQYF.

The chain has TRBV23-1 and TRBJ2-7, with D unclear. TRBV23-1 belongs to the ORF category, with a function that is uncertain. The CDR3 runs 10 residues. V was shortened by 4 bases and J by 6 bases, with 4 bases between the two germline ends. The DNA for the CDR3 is TGCGCCAGCAGTCGCCCCGAGCAGTACTTC. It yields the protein CASSRPEQYF.

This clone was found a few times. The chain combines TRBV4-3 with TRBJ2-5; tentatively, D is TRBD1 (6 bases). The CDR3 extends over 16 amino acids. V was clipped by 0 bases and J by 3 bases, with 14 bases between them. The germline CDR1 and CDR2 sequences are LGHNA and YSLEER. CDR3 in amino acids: CASSQDLAEGEETQYF. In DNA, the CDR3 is TGCGCCAGCAGCCAAGATTTGGCTGAGGGGGAAGAGACCCAGTACTTC.

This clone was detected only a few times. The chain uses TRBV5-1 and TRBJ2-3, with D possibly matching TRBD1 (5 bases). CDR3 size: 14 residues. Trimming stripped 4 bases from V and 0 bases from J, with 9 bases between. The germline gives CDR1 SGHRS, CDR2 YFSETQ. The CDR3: CASSPDSSTDTQYF. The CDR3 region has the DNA TGCGCCAGCAGCCCAGACAGTAGCACAGATACGCAGTATTTT.

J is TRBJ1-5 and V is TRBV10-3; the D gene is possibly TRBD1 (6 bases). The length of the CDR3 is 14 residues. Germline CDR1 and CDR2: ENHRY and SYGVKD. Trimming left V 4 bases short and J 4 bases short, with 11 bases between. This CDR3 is CAISVGQSNQPQHF. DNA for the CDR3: TGTGCCATCAGTGTAGGACAGTCTAATCAGCCCCAGCATTTT.

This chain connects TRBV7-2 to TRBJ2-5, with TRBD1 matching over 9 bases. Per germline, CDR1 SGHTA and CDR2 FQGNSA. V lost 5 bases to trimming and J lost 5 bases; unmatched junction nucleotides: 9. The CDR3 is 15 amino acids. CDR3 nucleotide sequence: TGTGCCAGCAGCCCGGGGGGACAGGGTAAGGAGACCCAGTACTTC. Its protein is CASSPGGQGKETQYF. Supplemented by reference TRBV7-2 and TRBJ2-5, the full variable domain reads GAGVSQSPSNKVTEKGKDVELRCDPISGHTALYWYRQSLGQGLEFLIYFQGNSAPDKSGLPSDRFSAERTGGSVSTLTIQRTQQEDSAVYLCASSPGGQGKETQYFGPGTRLLVL.

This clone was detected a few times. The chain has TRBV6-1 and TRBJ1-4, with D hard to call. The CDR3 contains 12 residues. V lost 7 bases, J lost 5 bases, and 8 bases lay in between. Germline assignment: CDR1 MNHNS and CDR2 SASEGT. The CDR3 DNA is TGTGCCAGCATGAAGCGAAATGAAAAACTGTTTTTT. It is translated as CASMKRNEKLFF.

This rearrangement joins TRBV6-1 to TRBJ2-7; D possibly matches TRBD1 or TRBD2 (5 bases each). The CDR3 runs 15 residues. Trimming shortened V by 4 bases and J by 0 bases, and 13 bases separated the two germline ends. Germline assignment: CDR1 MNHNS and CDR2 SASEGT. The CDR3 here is CASSGTGTVSYEQYF. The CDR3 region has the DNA TGTGCCAGCAGTGGGACCGGGACGGTCTCCTACGAGCAGTACTTC.

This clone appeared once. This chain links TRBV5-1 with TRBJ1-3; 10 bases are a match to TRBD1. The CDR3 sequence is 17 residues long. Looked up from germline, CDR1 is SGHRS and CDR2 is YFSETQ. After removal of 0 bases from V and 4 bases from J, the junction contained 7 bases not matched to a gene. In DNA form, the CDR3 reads TGCGCCAGCAGCTTGGCCCCCCGGACAGGGGGGGGAAACACCATATATTTT. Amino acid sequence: CASSLAPRTGGGNTIYF.

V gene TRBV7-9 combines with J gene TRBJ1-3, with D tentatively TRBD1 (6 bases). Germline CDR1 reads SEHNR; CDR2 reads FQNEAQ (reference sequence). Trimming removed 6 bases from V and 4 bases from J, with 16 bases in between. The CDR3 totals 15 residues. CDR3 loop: CASRSGQGLGNTIYF. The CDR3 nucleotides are TGTGCCAGCAGGTCAGGCCAGGGGTTAGGAAACACCATATATTTT.

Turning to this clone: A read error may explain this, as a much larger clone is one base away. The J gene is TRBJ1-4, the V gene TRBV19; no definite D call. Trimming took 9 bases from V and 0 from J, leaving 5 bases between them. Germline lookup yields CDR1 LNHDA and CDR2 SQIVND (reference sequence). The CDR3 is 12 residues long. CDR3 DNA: TGTGCCAGCGGGGCAACTAATGAAAAACTGTTTTTT. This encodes CASGATNEKLFF. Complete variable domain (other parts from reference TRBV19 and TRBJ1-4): DGGITQSPKYLFRKEGQNVTLSCEQNLNHDAMYWYRQDPGQGLRLIYYSQIVNDFQKGDIAEGYSVSREKKESFPLTVTSAQKNPTAFYLCASGATNEKLFFGSGTQLSVL.

The CDR3 DNA follows: TGTGCTATCCGTCGGGACTTCTACACCGGGGAGCTGTTTTTT. It yields the protein CAIRRDFYTGELFF. The V call is TRBV7-7, the J call TRBJ2-2; D may be TRBD2 (6 bases). CDR3 length: 14 amino acids. Germline lookup yields CDR1 SSHAT and CDR2 FNYEAQ (reference sequence). The whole variable domain, remainder taken from reference TRBV7-7 and TRBJ2-2, is GAGVSQSPRYKVTKRGQDVTLRCDPISSHATLYWYQQALGQGPEFLTYFNYEAQPDKSGLPSDRFSAERPEGSISTLTIQRTEQRDSAMYRCAIRRDFYTGELFFGEGSRLTVL.

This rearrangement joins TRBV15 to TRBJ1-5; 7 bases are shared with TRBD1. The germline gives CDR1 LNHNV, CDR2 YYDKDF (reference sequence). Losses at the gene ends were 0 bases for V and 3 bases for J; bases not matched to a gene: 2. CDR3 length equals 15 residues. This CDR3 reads CATSREDRANQPQHF. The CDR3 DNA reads TGTGCCACCAGCAGAGAAGACAGGGCCAATCAGCCCCAGCATTTT.

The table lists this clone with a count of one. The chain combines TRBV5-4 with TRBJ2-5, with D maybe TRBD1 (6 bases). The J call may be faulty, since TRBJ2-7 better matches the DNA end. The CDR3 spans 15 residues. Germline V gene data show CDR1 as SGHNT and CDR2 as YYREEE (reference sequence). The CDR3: CASSMGQPDAYEQYF. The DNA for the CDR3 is TGTGCCAGCAGCATGGGACAACCGGACGCCTACGAGCAGTACTTC.

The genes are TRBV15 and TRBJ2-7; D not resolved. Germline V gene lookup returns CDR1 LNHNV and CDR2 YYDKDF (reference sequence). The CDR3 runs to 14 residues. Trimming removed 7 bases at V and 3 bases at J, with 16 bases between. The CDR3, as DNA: TGTGCCACCATTTCGACTCGTCCCGGCTACGAGCAGTACTTC. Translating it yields CATISTRPGYEQYF. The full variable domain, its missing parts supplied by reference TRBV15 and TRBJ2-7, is DAMVIQNPRYQVTQFGKPVTLSCSQTLNHNVMYWYQQKSSQAPKLLFHYYDKDFNNEADTPDNFQSRRPNTSFCFLDIRSPGLGDTAMYLCATISTRPGYEQYFGPGTRLTVT.

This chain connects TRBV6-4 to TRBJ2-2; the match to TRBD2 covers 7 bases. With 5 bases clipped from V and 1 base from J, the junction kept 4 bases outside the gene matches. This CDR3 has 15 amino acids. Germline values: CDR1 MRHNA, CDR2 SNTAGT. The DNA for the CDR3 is TGTGCCAGCAGTCCCGAGCGGGGGAACACCGGGGAGCTGTTTTTT. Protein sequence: CASSPERGNTGELFF.